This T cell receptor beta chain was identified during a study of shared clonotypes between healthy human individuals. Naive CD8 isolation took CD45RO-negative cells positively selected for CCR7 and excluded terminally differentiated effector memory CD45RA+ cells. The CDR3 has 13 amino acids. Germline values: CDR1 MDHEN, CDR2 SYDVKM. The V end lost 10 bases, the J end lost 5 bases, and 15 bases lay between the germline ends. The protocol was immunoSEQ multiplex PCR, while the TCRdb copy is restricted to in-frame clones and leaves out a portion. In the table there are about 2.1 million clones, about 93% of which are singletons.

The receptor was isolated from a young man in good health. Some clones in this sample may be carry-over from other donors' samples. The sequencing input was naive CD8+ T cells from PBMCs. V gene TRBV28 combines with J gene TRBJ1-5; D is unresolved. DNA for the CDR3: TGTGCCACCCGGAGGCATTGGGATCAGCCCCAGCATTTT. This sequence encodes CATRRHWDQPQHF. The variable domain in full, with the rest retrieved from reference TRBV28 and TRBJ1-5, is DVKVTQSSRYLVKRTGEKVFLECVQDMDHENMFWYRQDPGLGLRLIYFSYDVKMKEKGDIPEGYSVSREKKERFSLILESASTNQTSMYLCATRRHWDQPQHFGDGTRLSIL.